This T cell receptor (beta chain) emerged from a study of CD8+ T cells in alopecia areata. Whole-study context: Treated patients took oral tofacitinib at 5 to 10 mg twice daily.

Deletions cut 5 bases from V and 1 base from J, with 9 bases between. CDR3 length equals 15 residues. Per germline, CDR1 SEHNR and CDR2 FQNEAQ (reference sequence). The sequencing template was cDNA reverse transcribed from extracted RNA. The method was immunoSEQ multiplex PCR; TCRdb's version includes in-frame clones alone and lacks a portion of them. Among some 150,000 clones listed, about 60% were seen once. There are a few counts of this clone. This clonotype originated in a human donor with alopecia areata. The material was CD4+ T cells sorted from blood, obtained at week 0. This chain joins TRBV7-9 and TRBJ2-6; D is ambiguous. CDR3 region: CASSRRFSGANVLTF. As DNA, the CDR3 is TGTGCCAGCAGCAGGCGGTTTTCTGGGGCCAACGTCCTGACTTTC.